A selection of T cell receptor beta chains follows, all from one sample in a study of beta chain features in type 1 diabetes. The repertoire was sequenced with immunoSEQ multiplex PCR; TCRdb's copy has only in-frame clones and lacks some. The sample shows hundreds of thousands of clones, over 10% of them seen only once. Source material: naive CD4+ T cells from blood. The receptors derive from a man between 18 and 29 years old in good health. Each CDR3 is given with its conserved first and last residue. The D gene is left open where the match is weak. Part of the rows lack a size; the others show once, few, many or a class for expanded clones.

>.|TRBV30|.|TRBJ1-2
CAWTSLVSFNYGYTF
TGTGCCTGGACCTCTCTGGTCAGTTTTAACTATGGCTACACCTTC
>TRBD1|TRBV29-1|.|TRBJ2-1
CSVGRRDRRTEQFF
TGCAGCGTCGGTCGCCGGGACAGGAGAACTGAGCAGTTCTTC
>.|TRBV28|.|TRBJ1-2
CASSRANYGYTF
TGTGCCAGTTCCCGGGCTAACTATGGCTACACCTTC
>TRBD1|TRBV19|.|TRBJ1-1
CASAGTANTEAFF
TGTGCCAGCGCGGGGACAGCGAACACTGAAGCTTTCTTT
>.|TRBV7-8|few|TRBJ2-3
CASSRRRSDTQYF
TGTGCCAGCAGCCGGAGAAGATCAGATACGCAGTATTTT
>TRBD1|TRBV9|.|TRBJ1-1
CASSVDQGEWTEAFF
TGTGCCAGCAGCGTAGATCAGGGGGAATGGACTGAAGCTTTCTTT
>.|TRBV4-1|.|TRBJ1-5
CASSQVAGRGYSQPQHF
TGCGCCAGCAGCCAAGTGGCCGGCAGGGGCTATAGTCAGCCCCAGCATTTT
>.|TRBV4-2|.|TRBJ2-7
CASSQERGVYEQYF
TGTGCCAGCAGCCAAGAACGGGGAGTCTACGAGCAGTACTTC
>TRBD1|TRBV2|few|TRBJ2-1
CASSRTGTQFF
TGTGCCAGCAGTCGGACAGGAACTCAGTTCTTC
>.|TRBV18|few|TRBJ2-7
CASSPGSRRYEQYF
TGTGCCAGCTCACCTGGCTCTAGGCGCTACGAGCAGTACTTC
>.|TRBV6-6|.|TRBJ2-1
CASTNGVYNEQFF
TGTGCCAGCACCAACGGGGTTTACAATGAGCAGTTCTTC
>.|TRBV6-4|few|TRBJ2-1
CASSQQENEQFF
TGTGCCAGCAGCCAACAGGAGAATGAGCAGTTCTTC
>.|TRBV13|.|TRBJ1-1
CASSLAQGRREAFF
TGTGCCAGCAGCTTAGCACAGGGAAGAAGAGAAGCTTTCTTT
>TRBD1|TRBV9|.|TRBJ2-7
CASSVGYQGEFGEQYF
TGTGCCAGCAGCGTAGGATACCAGGGGGAGTTCGGCGAGCAGTACTTC
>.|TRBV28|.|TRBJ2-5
CASSFSPMVETQYF
TGTGCCAGCAGTTTCTCCCCTATGGTGGAGACCCAGTACTTC
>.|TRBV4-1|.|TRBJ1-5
CASSPVWGHQSNQPQHF
TGCGCCAGCAGCCCTGTATGGGGACACCAAAGCAATCAGCCCCAGCATTTT
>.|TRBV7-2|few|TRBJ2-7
CASSFSRGPASEQYF
TGTGCCAGCAGCTTTTCCCGAGGGCCCGCAAGCGAGCAGTACTTC
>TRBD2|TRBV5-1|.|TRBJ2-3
CASSLPSGRNTDTQYF
TGCGCCAGCAGCTTGCCTAGCGGGAGGAACACAGATACGCAGTATTTT
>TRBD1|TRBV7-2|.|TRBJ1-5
CASSNRDRGPGSNQPQHF
TGTGCCAGCAGCAACCGGGACAGGGGGCCCGGTAGCAATCAGCCCCAGCATTTT
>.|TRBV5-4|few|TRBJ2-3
CASSLGGSFTDTQYF
TGTGCCAGCAGCTTGGGGGGCAGTTTCACAGATACGCAGTATTTT
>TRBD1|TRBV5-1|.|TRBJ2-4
CASSSGQGIAKNIQYF
TGCGCCAGCAGCAGCGGACAGGGGATAGCCAAAAACATTCAGTACTTC
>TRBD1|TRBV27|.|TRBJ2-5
CASSFRRGETQYF
TGTGCCAGCAGTTTTCGCAGGGGGGAGACCCAGTACTTC
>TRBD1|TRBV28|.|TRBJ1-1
CASTLWTGGNTEAFF
TGTGCCAGCACACTCTGGACAGGGGGGAACACTGAAGCTTTCTTT
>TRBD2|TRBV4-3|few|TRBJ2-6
CASSQIAGRSSSGANVLTF
TGCGCCAGCAGCCAAATAGCGGGCAGGTCGAGCTCTGGGGCCAACGTCCTGACTTTC
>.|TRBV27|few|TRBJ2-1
CASSSDRSSYNEQFF
TGTGCCAGCAGTTCCGACAGGAGCTCCTACAATGAGCAGTTCTTC
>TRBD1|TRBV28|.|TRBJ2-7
CASNSGQGIYEQYF
TGTGCCAGCAATTCGGGACAGGGAATCTACGAGCAGTACTTC
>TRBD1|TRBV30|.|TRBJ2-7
CAWSTRGLEQYF
TGTGCCTGGAGTACCAGGGGGCTCGAGCAGTACTTC
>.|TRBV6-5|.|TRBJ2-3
CASKSPYTTDTQYF
TGTGCCAGCAAATCCCCTTACACCACAGATACGCAGTATTTT
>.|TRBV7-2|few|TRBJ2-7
CASSLVTGPTYEQYF
TGTGCCAGCAGCTTAGTAACTGGGCCAACCTACGAGCAGTACTTC
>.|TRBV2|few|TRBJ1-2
CASGELRYGYTF
TGTGCCTCCGGTGAGCTCCGCTATGGCTACACCTTC
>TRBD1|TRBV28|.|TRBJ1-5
CASGTVSHQPQHF
TGTGCCAGCGGGACAGTTTCGCATCAGCCCCAGCATTTT
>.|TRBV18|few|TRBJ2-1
CASSPPQRENNEQFF
TGTGCCAGCTCACCCCCTCAAAGAGAGAACAATGAGCAGTTCTTC